The 5 T cell receptor beta chains in this list originate from one sample, sequenced in a study of technical replicates of blood from a few donors (TCRdb year 2017). Library generation was performed with the immunoSEQ multiplex PCR assay. TCRdb took this table from immuneACCESS and kept in-frame rearrangements with V and J called. Such tables lack part of the clones; where checked against another copy, unresolved V genes explain under half of the gap, and the rest is unexplained. The sample table lists 65,000 to 90,000 clones, just under 95% of them with a count of one. The top ten hold 0.3% to 0.45% of the sample. Source material: T cells isolated from PBMCs. Every receptor here comes from a human donor in good health.

CDR3 region: CASSGDSYEQYF. Written as DNA, the CDR3 is TGTGCCAGCAGCGGAGATTCCTACGAGCAGTACTTC. The rearrangement uses TRBV7-8 and TRBJ2-7, with D unclear. CDR1 and CDR2 (germline): SGHVS, FQNEAQ. This CDR3 is 12 amino acids long. V was shortened by 5 bases and J by 1 base, with 6 bases between the two germline ends.

This clone has just one count. This chain uses TRBV7-2 with TRBJ2-7; the D gene is possibly TRBD2 (5 bases). The CDR3 totals 13 residues. Germline V CDR1 and CDR2: SGHTA, FQGNSA. With 2 bases removed from V and 9 bases from J, the gap between germline ends came to 14 bases. In DNA, the CDR3 is TGTGCCAGCAGCTTATTGTGGGAGAGGGTGCAGTACTTC. It yields the protein CASSLLWERVQYF.

CDR3 sequence reads: CSVATYSRTQYF. CDR3 DNA sequence: TGCAGCGTTGCAACCTATTCTAGGACGCAGTATTTT. V and J are TRBV29-1 and TRBJ2-3; D ambiguous. Between the trimmed V and J ends, which lost 4 bases and 9 bases, there was a span of 14 bases. CDR1 is SQVTM, CDR2 ANQGSEA, per germline. This CDR3 is built from 12 residues.

The chain joins TRBV6-5 to TRBJ2-2, with D perhaps matching TRBD1 (7 bases). CDR3 length equals 14 residues. The V end was cut by 5 bases, the J end by 4 bases, with 11 bases between. Germline CDR1 MNHEY, CDR2 SVGAGI. As DNA, the CDR3 is TGTGCCAGCAGTACCCAGGGGGGCACCGGGGAGCTGTTTTTT. It yields the protein CASSTQGGTGELFF.

The chain couples TRBV6-6 to TRBJ2-3; D is unresolved. Germline V CDR1 and CDR2: MNHNY, SVGAGI (reference sequence). The CDR3 has 13 residues. V was clipped by 2 bases and J by 9 bases, with 12 bases between them. CDR3 region: CASSYDSGGTQYF. CDR3 nucleotide sequence: TGTGCCAGCAGTTACGATTCGGGTGGGACGCAGTATTTT.